Sequencing of this T cell receptor beta chain was carried out in a study of blood T cells in healthy people across ages. Findings and caveats of the study: A greater number of naive CD4+ cells and higher diversity distinguished long-lived donors from aged donors.

Between the trimmed V and J ends, which lost 7 bases and 5 bases, there was a span of 15 bases. Germline CDR1 is ENHRY and CDR2 is SYGVKD. The CDR3 contains 13 residues. This clonotype was seen a few times. Its antigen is unknown. It was approximately 10 milliliters of peripheral blood that were drawn from each donor. Sample-barcoded 5' priming and a J-beta primer mix drove a second PCR of roughly 7 to 11 cycles. TCRdb re-analysed the 5' RACE reads in MiXCR, keeping a single row per CDR3 protein. The repertoire consists of fewer than 900,000 distinct CDR3 sequences, with around 48% occurring once and the leading ten covering about a third.

The sample comprised blood. V usage is TRBV10-3 and J usage is TRBJ2-7, with a possible D match to TRBD2 (6 bases). This receptor was obtained from a woman aged 60-70 years in good health. CDR3 sequence reads: CAINNSWGDEQYF. The DNA of the CDR3 is TGTGCCATCAATAATTCTTGGGGGGACGAGCAGTACTTC.